This T cell receptor beta chain originates from a study of CD4+ T cells in melanoma. Study-wide points: Reportedly, melanoma neoantigen-specific CD4+ T cells showed varied differentiation states. A reported correlation linked neoantigen-specific CD4+ T cells to CD8+, macrophage and B cell function.

Sequencing was performed with immunoSEQ multiplex PCR; in TCRdb, only in-frame clones are kept and a portion is missing. Counted here are 110,000 to 150,000 clones, about nine tenths occurring once; the ten biggest clones make up about 1.5%. Germline CDR1 is SGHAT and CDR2 is FQNNGV. Trimming left V 5 bases short and J 0 bases short, with 11 bases between. This CDR3 region has 14 residues. Points on this clone: The antigen is undetermined.

The J gene is TRBJ2-7, the V gene TRBV11-2; D is uncertain. The origin of this receptor is a human donor with melanoma. CDR3: CASSINIYSYEQYF. The CDR3 bases are TGTGCCAGCAGCATTAATATCTACTCCTACGAGCAGTACTTC.